This T cell receptor (beta chain) was retrieved from a study of shared clonotypes between healthy human individuals. Study summary: Researchers assigned three CD4 naive, three CD4 memory, two CD8 naive and one CD8 memory plate to each donor.

Using roughly 180 ng DNA, 30,000 or so T cell genomes, the sorted-subset replicate PCRs were run. TCRdb's table, derived via immunoSEQ multiplex PCR, lists solely in-frame clones and lacks some. Here the sample spans about 980,000 clones, roughly 72% being singletons. V was cut by 2 bases and J by 4 bases, with 11 bases left in between. This CDR3 is 14 amino acids long. Per the germline V gene, CDR1 is KGHSH and CDR2 is LQKENI. Splitting the CD4+ cells yielded a CD45RA+ naive subset and a CD45RA-negative memory subset. The clonotype was recovered from a man between 18 and 29 years old in good health. The J gene is TRBJ2-5, the V gene TRBV18; perhaps TRBD1 as D (6 bases). Input material: memory CD4+ T cells sorted from blood. Subset in this sample: CD45RA-negative fraction. The CDR3 DNA reads as TGTGCCAGCTCACCAGGACAGAAAGGAGAGACCCAGTACTTC. As protein: CASSPGQKGETQYF. The full variable domain, in which reference TRBV18 and TRBJ2-5 provide the parts outside the CDR3, is NAGVMQNPRHLVRRRGQEARLRCSPMKGHSHVYWYRQLPEEGLKFMVYLQKENIIDESGMPKERFSAEFPKEGPSILRIQQVVRGDSAAYFCASSPGQKGETQYFGPGTRLLVL.